Listed below are T cell receptor beta chains from one sample, sequenced in a study of blood T cell repertoires in COVID-19. Here immunoSEQ multiplex PCR was the method, and the copy in TCRdb shows in-frame clones only, minus some. Among 250,000 to 300,000 clones, just over 85% were seen once, and the ten largest hold 3%. Sequencing was performed on peripheral blood. These receptors were collected from a woman aged 30 to 39 with active or convalescent COVID-19. The CDR3 runs from the conserved cysteine through the conserved F or W.

CDR3 | V
CASRGGQGNGYTF | TRBV2
CASSPGNYGYTF | TRBV28
CASMRGQGGQPQHF | TRBV19
CATERGGSEQFF | TRBV10-3
CASSFAWGKVPEKLFF | TRBV28
CASSLDSNYGYTF | TRBV5-4
CASSQAGLAGAGEQFF | TRBV3-1/TRBV3-2
CASSRRGGNTEAFF | TRBV7-2
CASSLGPNSPLHF | TRBV7-6
CASSYSPTGGYTF | TRBV6-6
CAITERDSNYGYTF | TRBV10-3
CASSPTGDYGYTF | TRBV18
CASSFDRGTYNEQFF | TRBV5-1
CASSLRFRQGSYGYTF | TRBV5-8
CASSQGAGGVPNSGANVLTF | TRBV4-3
CASSPPGQQDTQYF | TRBV3-1/TRBV3-2
CASSPKQGGYGYTF | TRBV7-2
CASSVAAGGYEQYF | TRBV9
CASSFDRRSYNEQFF | TRBV28
CASSLAGSYEQYF | TRBV5-8
CASSQGHRENYEQYF | TRBV4-3
CSVGEPYQETQYF | TRBV29-1
CASAAGNQPQHF | TRBV12-3/TRBV12-4
CAWSATRGISTEAFF | TRBV30
CASSLWGGGPSYEQYF | TRBV7-2
CASNTPGQEAFF | TRBV6-5
CASSEGQYNEQFF | TRBV2
CASSAQASPNEKLFF | TRBV11-2
CASSPGTGRDAEAFF | TRBV4-3
CSGSRGAGELFF | TRBV29-1
CASSQEGSSGGTYNEQFF | TRBV4-3
CASSYSYRGPQETQYF | TRBV6-2/TRBV6-3
CASSMGTGRSYEQYF | TRBV19
CASSLAVGQGRYSNQPQHF | TRBV7-6
CASSSDRVPWGGGYTF | TRBV7-9
CASRGTGARTDTQYF | TRBV6-5
CAWSVQAGGLTQYF | TRBV30
CASSQELEPPTDTQYF | TRBV4-3
CASSQDDSNYGYTF | TRBV4-1
CASSYGHGNQPQHF | TRBV6-2/TRBV6-3
CSVGSGAFREYF | TRBV29-1